The 14 T cell receptor beta chains reported below all come from one sample, sequenced in a study of regulatory T cells in long-lasting Graves disease. Described time point: newly diagnosed GD, antithyroid drugs for less than 3 months. Construction of the TCR library relied on RNA isolated from PBMCs. In building TCR beta libraries, iRepertoire HTBI primers were used together with Arm-PCR of CDR3 regions. TCRdb reprocessed the multiplex PCR reads via MiXCR and lists one record per CDR3 protein. This table has 350,000 to 450,000 distinct CDR3 sequences, 10% to 15% appearing once. This sample was shared with a second study, whose subject was T cells in Graves' hyperthyroidism and ophthalmopathy.

Here the sequenced sample was peripheral blood mononuclear cells (PBMCs), taken at new diagnosis, from a patient treated with antithyroid drugs. Receptors originate from a woman aged 18-35 years with Graves disease.

This clonotype was detected ten times or more. The V call is TRBV6-1, the J call TRBJ2-2; TRBD2 is a possible D gene (5 bases). Trimming removed 7 bases at V and 6 bases at J, with 18 bases between. Germline V gene sequence: CDR1 MNHNS, CDR2 SASEGT. The CDR3 length is 15 residues. The CDR3: CASKGDFGWAGELFF. The CDR3 region has the DNA TGTGCCAGCAAGGGAGATTTCGGGTGGGCCGGGGAGCTGTTTTTT.

This clonotype was counted many times. The J gene is TRBJ2-7, the V gene TRBV7-2; weak D call: TRBD2 (6 bases). CDR3 length equals 14 residues. Trimming stripped 3 bases from V and 1 base from J, with 10 bases between. Per germline, CDR1 SGHTA and CDR2 FQGNSA. The CDR3 spells CASSFPGRSYEQYF. The CDR3 DNA sequence: TGTGCCAGCAGCTTCCCCGGGAGATCCTACGAGCAGTACTTC.

This clonotype was detected a few times. The V and J genes are TRBV30 and TRBJ2-1, with TRBD2 matching 8 bases. V lost 1 base to trimming and J lost 3 bases; unmatched junction nucleotides: 2. CDR1 and CDR2 from the germline V gene are GTSNPN and SVGIG (reference sequence). This CDR3 spans 14 amino acids. The chain's CDR3 is CAWSELADYNEQFF. The CDR3 DNA sequence: TGTGCCTGGAGTGAACTAGCGGACTACAATGAGCAGTTCTTC.

V usage is TRBV30 and J usage is TRBJ2-2, with D perhaps TRBD2 (5 bases). CDR3 length: 15 amino acids. V was pared by 5 bases and J by 3 bases, with 16 bases between. Germline V lookup: CDR1 GTSNPN, CDR2 SVGIG (reference sequence). The CDR3 region has the DNA TGTGCCTGGCGGGGATTCGGCCATGACACCGGGGAGCTGTTTTTT. Translating gives CAWRGFGHDTGELFF.

This clonotype has a handful of counts. The chain is built from TRBV12-3 or TRBV12-4 and TRBJ2-5, with D perhaps TRBD2 (6 bases). Trimming took off 7 bases at V and 5 bases at J, with 26 bases between the two ends. The CDR3 spans 17 residues. CDR3 loop: CASNGDSSFVRLETQYF. In DNA form, the CDR3 reads TGTGCCAGCAACGGGGACTCTTCTTTCGTCCGTCTGGAGACCCAGTACTTC.

This clonotype was counted only a few times. A much larger clone lies one base from this, so it may be a read error. The chain joins TRBV12-3 or TRBV12-4 to TRBJ2-1; D ambiguous. V dropped 2 bases and J dropped 5 bases, with 13 bases sitting between them. The CDR3 is 15 residues long. CDR3 in amino acids: CASSLSAPAHNEQFF. The CDR3 region has the DNA TGTGCCAGCAGTTTATCAGCTCCGGCCCACAATGAGCAGTTCTTC.

Many counts were recorded for this clonotype. The chain recombines TRBV15 with TRBJ1-2, with D unclear. The CDR3 sequence is 14 residues long. V shed 5 bases and J shed 6 bases, with 16 bases lying between them. CDR1 is LNHNV, CDR2 YYDKDF, per germline (reference sequence). The CDR3 DNA sequence: TGTGCCACCAGCCCAGAGGGCTCCGGAGATGGCTACACCTTC. It yields the protein CATSPEGSGDGYTF.

In its sample, this clonotype was seen a few times. The J gene is TRBJ2-5, the V gene TRBV11-2; 10 positions agree with TRBD2. The CDR3 totals 16 residues. Germline loops: CDR1 SGHAT, CDR2 FQNNGV. Germline trimming cut 4 bases from V and 4 bases from J; bases unmatched to any gene: 9. CDR3: CASSSHRTSGRETQYF. CDR3 bases: TGTGCCAGCAGCTCCCACAGGACTAGCGGTAGAGAGACCCAGTACTTC.

A word on this clonotype: Possible read error: a much larger clone is one base away. This chain joins TRBV18 and TRBJ2-1; D is uncertain. With 2 bases removed from V and 2 bases from J, the gap between germline ends came to 10 bases. The CDR3 is 15 residues long. Germline lookup yields CDR1 KGHSH and CDR2 LQKENI. CDR3 DNA: TGTGCCAGCTCACCATCGACATGGGCCTACAATGAGCAGTTCTTC. Translated: CASSPSTWAYNEQFF.

This clonotype was seen repeatedly, ten times or more. The chain is built from TRBV18 and TRBJ2-5; D is uncertain. In germline, CDR1 is KGHSH, CDR2 LQKENI. The CDR3 covers 13 residues. The germline V and J ends were trimmed by 0 bases and 5 bases, with 7 bases remaining between them. Written as DNA, the CDR3 is TGTGCCAGCTCACCACCTCGATCGGAGACCCAGTACTTC. Translation: CASSPPRSETQYF.

This chain joins TRBV19 and TRBJ2-2, with D perhaps TRBD1 (5 bases). V was clipped by 3 bases and J by 0 bases, with 11 bases between them. This CDR3 has 16 amino acids. Germline loops: CDR1 LNHDA, CDR2 SQIVND (reference sequence). This CDR3 reads CASSMLQGANTGELFF. The CDR3 bases are TGTGCCAGTAGTATGCTCCAGGGTGCGAACACCGGGGAGCTGTTTTTT. Based on the CDR3 plus reference TRBV19 and TRBJ2-2, the full variable domain is DGGITQSPKYLFRKEGQNVTLSCEQNLNHDAMYWYRQDPGQGLRLIYYSQIVNDFQKGDIAEGYSVSREKKESFPLTVTSAQKNPTAFYLCASSMLQGANTGELFFGEGSRLTVL.

This clonotype was recorded at least ten times. The chain recombines TRBV28 with TRBJ1-1, with D possibly being TRBD1 (6 bases). CDR1 is MDHEN and CDR2 is SYDVKM in the germline V gene. There are 12 residues in the CDR3. Trimming cost V 5 bases and J 7 bases, with 11 bases left between them. CDR3 in amino acids: CASSEQGIEAFF. CDR3 nucleotides: TGTGCCAGCAGTGAGCAGGGGATTGAAGCTTTCTTT.

The CDR3 nucleotides read TGTGCCATCAGTGAGATCATGAGCACTGAAGCTTTCTTT. Translated: CAISEIMSTEAFF. V gene TRBV10-3 combines with J gene TRBJ1-1; no definite D call. Looked up from germline, CDR1 is ENHRY and CDR2 is SYGVKD. CDR3 length: 13 residues. Trimming cost V 2 bases and J 4 bases, with 8 bases left between them.

This clonotype was detected ten times or more. The chain combines TRBV20-1 with TRBJ2-3; a possible D gene is TRBD1 (5 bases). Per the germline V gene, CDR1 is DFQATT and CDR2 is SNEGSKA (reference sequence). Trimming took 5 bases from V and 0 from J, leaving 15 bases between them. The CDR3 is made up of 15 amino acids. CDR3 coding DNA: TGCAGTGCTTTTAGCCAGGGCGGTAGCACAGATACGCAGTATTTT. Its translation: CSAFSQGGSTDTQYF.